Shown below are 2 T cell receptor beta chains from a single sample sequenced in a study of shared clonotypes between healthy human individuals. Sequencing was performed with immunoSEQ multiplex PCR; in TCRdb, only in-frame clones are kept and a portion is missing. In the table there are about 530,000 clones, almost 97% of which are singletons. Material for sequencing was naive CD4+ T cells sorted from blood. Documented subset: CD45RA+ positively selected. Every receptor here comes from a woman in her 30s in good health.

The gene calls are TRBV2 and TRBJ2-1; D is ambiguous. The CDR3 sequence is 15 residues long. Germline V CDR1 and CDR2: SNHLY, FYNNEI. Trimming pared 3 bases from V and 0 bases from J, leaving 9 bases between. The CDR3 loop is CASSDGGSSYNEQFF. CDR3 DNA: TGTGCCAGCAGTGATGGCGGCAGCTCCTACAATGAGCAGTTCTTC.

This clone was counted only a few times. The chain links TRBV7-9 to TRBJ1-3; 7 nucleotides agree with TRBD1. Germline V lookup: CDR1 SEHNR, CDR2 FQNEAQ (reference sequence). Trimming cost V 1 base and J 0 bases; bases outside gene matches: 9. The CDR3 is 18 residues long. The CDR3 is CASSLESGTAYSGNTIYF. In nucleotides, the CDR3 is TGTGCCAGCAGCTTAGAATCCGGGACAGCTTACTCTGGAAACACCATATATTTT.